This T cell receptor beta chain was identified in a study of cytomegalovirus exposure and HLA in healthy donors. Points from the study as a whole: According to a later analysis, donors in an Asian-associated ancestry cluster reportedly had fewer N-insertions than the roughly 670-donor mean. TCR beta V- and J-gene trimming, according to a later analysis, was linked to a missense DCLRE1C variant. In an earlier analysis, productive rearrangement rates for most beta V segments clustered near 87% or 30%.

V was clipped by 1 base and J by 2 bases; unmatched bases: 8. The CDR3 sequence is 17 residues long. Germline-derived CDR1 and CDR2 are SGHTA and FQGNSA. As regards this clone: No antigen is known for it.

There were likely unrecorded immune exposures, though donors were nominally healthy when sampled. The PCR employed 60 Vbeta primers together with 13 Jbeta primers. Clones were sequenced by immunoSEQ multiplex PCR, and TCRdb holds only the in-frame ones, with some missing. Here the sample spans around 71,000 clones, under 70% being singletons. This receptor was identified in a man under 40 in good health and CMV-seropositive. The J gene is TRBJ2-5, the V gene TRBV7-2; TRBD1 matches at 9 bases. Specimen: PBMCs. This CDR3 is CASSLGGGQGLQETQYF. As DNA, the CDR3 is TGTGCCAGCAGCTTAGGCGGGGGACAGGGATTACAAGAGACCCAGTACTTC.